Listed here is a single T cell receptor (beta chain). This entry is derived from a study of blood T cell repertoires in COVID-19. V shed 7 bases and J 3 bases; nucleotides not matched to a gene: 10. This CDR3 is built from 14 residues. The germline CDR1 and CDR2 sequences are SGHDT and YYEEEE. Sequenced by immunoSEQ multiplex PCR; TCRdb stores in-frame clones only, minus some. The repertoire includes 200,000 to 300,000 clones, 84% of them detected once, and 2% to 2.5% sits in the top ten. This receptor was obtained from a man in his forties who had recovered from COVID-19. Sequencing input: peripheral blood. The chain is built from TRBV5-6 and TRBJ2-7; TRBD1 matches at 7 bases. CDR3 coding DNA: TGTGCCAGCGCCGAGACAGGGAGTTACTACGAGCAGTACTTC. Translation: CASAETGSYYEQYF.